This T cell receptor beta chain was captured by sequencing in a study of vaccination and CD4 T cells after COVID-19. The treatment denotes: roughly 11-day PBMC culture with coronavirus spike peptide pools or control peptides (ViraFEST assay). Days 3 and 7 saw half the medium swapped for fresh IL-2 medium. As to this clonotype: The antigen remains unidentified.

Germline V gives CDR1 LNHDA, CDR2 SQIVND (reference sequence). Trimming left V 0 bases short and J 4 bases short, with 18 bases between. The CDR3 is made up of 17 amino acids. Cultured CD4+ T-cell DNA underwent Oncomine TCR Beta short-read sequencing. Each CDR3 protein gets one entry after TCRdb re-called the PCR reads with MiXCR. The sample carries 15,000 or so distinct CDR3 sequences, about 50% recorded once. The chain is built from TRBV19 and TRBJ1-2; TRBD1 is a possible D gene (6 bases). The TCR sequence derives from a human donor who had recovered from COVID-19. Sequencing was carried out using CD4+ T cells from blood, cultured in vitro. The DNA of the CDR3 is TGTGCCAGTAGTATAGATCTCTGGGGGCCCCTACTCTATGGCTACACCTTC. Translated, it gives CASSIDLWGPLLYGYTF.